The present T cell receptor beta chain was sequenced within a study of blood T cell repertoires in COVID-19. Study overall: From T cells, B-cell-depleted T cells, or PBMCs came the material, which was cDNA or gDNA.

Per the study methods: It was from reference gene primer amplification that nucleated cell counts were estimated. This table comes from immunoSEQ multiplex PCR, and its TCRdb copy is limited to in-frame clones, with some not included. V and J calls and clone size are given by that table; D and trimming were obtained from the DNA. The sample consists of about 250,000 clones, approximately 82% of them appearing once. J gave up 8 bases and V 7 bases, and 9 bases lay outside the gene matches. Germline assignment: CDR1 MNHEY and CDR2 SMNVEV (reference sequence). The CDR3 has 13 residues. The source of this sequence is an elderly man with acute or convalescent COVID-19. Sequences were obtained from peripheral blood. V is TRBV27 and J is TRBJ1-2; 8 nucleotides line up with TRBD1. The CDR3 region has the DNA TGTGCCAGCACCTCGGACAGGGTGTGGGGCTACACCTTC. It yields the protein CASTSDRVWGYTF.